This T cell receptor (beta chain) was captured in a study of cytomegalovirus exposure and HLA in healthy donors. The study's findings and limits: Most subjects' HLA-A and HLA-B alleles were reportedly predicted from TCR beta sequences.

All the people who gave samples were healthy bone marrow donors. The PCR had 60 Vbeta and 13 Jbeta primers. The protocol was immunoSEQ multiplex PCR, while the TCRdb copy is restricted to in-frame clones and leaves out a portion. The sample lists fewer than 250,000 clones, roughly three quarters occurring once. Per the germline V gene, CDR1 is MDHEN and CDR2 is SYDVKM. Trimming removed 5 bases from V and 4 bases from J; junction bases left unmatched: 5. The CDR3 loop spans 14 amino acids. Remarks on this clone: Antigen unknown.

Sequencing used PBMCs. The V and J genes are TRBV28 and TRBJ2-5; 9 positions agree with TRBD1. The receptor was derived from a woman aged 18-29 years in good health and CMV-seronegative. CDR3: CASSTDRGGETQYF. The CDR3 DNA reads TGTGCCAGCAGTACGGACAGGGGAGGAGAGACCCAGTACTTC.